The 21 T cell receptor beta chains below were found in one sample sequenced in a study of T cell repertoires in cytomegalovirus infection. TCRdb re-analysed the reads in MiXCR, keeping a single row per CDR3 protein. The table lists a few hundred thousand distinct CDR3 sequences, 15% to 20% of them singletons. Sequencing was done on a sample of CD8+ T cells from PBMCs. All receptors derive from a human donor in good health (CMV status not recorded). Some clones in this sample may be carry-over from other donors' samples.

The table lists this clonotype with many counts. The chain is built from TRBV28 and TRBJ2-7, with 7 bases matching TRBD1. The CDR3 is 16 amino acids. V dropped 6 bases and J dropped 3; count of bases not matched to a gene: 14. In germline, CDR1 is MDHEN, CDR2 SYDVKM. This CDR3 is CASRDPNRGTGYEQYF. The CDR3 coding sequence is TGTGCCAGCAGAGACCCAAACAGGGGCACCGGCTACGAGCAGTACTTC.

This clonotype has a count of ten or more. The CDR3 reads CASRLGTGGSEAFF. CDR3 nucleotides: TGTGCCAGCAGACTGGGAACAGGGGGATCTGAAGCTTTCTTT. This chain joins TRBV7-9 and TRBJ1-1, with 8 bases identical to TRBD1. Germline V gene sequence: CDR1 SEHNR, CDR2 FQNEAQ (reference sequence). The CDR3 runs 14 residues. V shed 6 bases, J shed 6 bases, and the junction held 9 bases outside the gene matches.

In its sample, this clonotype was seen a few times. This rearrangement joins TRBV28 to TRBJ2-7; 7 bases map to TRBD1. With 3 bases clipped from V and 5 bases from J, the junction kept 10 bases outside the gene matches. The CDR3 contains 15 residues. Germline V CDR1 and CDR2: MDHEN, SYDVKM. CDR3 loop: CASSFGQGVKDEQYF. DNA for the CDR3: TGTGCCAGCAGTTTCGGGCAGGGGGTCAAAGACGAGCAGTACTTC.

This clonotype was counted at least ten times. The chain has TRBV7-2 and TRBJ2-3, with 12 bases that match TRBD2. J gave up 5 bases and V 5 bases, and 5 bases lay outside the gene matches. This CDR3 has 15 amino acids. CDR1 is SGHTA, CDR2 FQGNSA, per germline. In DNA, the CDR3 is TGTGCCAGCAGCAGGACTAGCGGGGAGCTAGATACGCAGTATTTT. It is translated as CASSRTSGELDTQYF.

This clonotype was observed a handful of times. V usage is TRBV7-6 and J usage is TRBJ2-5, with a tentative D call TRBD2 (5 bases). CDR3 length: 14 amino acids. Trimming stripped 1 base from V and 3 bases from J, with 9 bases between. CDR1 is SGHVS, CDR2 FNYEAQ, per germline. DNA of the CDR3: TGTGCCAGCAGCTTAGGGCTAGCTGAAGAGACCCAGTACTTC. Translated: CASSLGLAEETQYF.

In its sample, this clonotype was seen a few times. The chain joins TRBV28 to TRBJ2-7, with 10 bases fitting TRBD2. This CDR3 contains 16 residues. Germline V CDR1 and CDR2: MDHEN, SYDVKM. Germline trimming cut 7 bases from V and 0 bases from J; bases unmatched to any gene: 9. For the CDR3, the DNA is TGTGCCAGCACCCTAGGGACTAGCGCGCGCTCCTACGAGCAGTACTTC. This codes for CASTLGTSARSYEQYF. Complete variable domain (other parts from reference TRBV28 and TRBJ2-7): DVKVTQSSRYLVKRTGEKVFLECVQDMDHENMFWYRQDPGLGLRLIYFSYDVKMKEKGDIPEGYSVSREKKERFSLILESASTNQTSMYLCASTLGTSARSYEQYFGPGTRLTVT.

This chain links TRBV11-2 with TRBJ2-7; unclear D gene. Trimming pared 5 bases from V and 4 bases from J, leaving 18 bases between. The CDR3 is made up of 15 amino acids. CDR1 SGHAT and CDR2 FQNNGV come from the germline V gene. The CDR3 protein is CASSDRSSQAYEQYF. The CDR3 nucleotides are TGTGCCAGCAGCGACCGATCCTCACAAGCATACGAGCAGTACTTC.

The J gene is TRBJ2-7, the V gene TRBV5-6; 9 bases align to TRBD2. The V gene's germline CDR1 is SGHDT and CDR2 YYEEEE. This CDR3 region has 16 residues. With V trimmed by 2 bases and J by 9 bases, 15 bases remained unmatched. CDR3 in DNA: TGTGCCAGCAGCTTTGGCTCGGGACTAGCCACGTTCGGGCAGTACTTC. Protein product: CASSFGSGLATFGQYF. Full variable domain (outside the CDR3, taken from reference TRBV5-6 and TRBJ2-7): DAGVTQSPTHLIKTRGQQVTLRCSPKSGHDTVSWYQQALGQGPQFIFQYYEEEERQRGNFPDRFSGHQFPNYSSELNVNALLLGDSALYLCASSFGSGLATFGQYFGPGTRLTVT.

This clonotype was seen at least ten times. The chain uses TRBV6-2 or TRBV6-3 and TRBJ2-1; D unresolved. Germline values: CDR1 MNHEY, CDR2 SVGEGT. This CDR3 comprises 12 residues. Trimming left V 6 bases short and J 10 bases short, with 13 bases between. CDR3 region: CASSSQLREQFF. Written as DNA, the CDR3 is TGTGCCAGCAGCAGCCAGTTACGCGAGCAGTTCTTC.

The chain joins TRBV18 to TRBJ2-1; a weak D match, TRBD2 (6 bases). The V end lost 8 bases, the J end lost 7 bases, and 24 bases lay between the germline ends. The CDR3 has 16 residues. Germline V gene data show CDR1 as KGHSH and CDR2 as LQKENI. The CDR3 loop is CASPPGVDYAPNEQFF. The DNA for the CDR3 is TGTGCCAGCCCCCCGGGAGTGGACTATGCCCCTAATGAGCAGTTCTTC. Drawing the rest from reference TRBV18 and TRBJ2-1, the complete variable domain is NAGVMQNPRHLVRRRGQEARLRCSPMKGHSHVYWYRQLPEEGLKFMVYLQKENIIDESGMPKERFSAEFPKEGPSILRIQQVVRGDSAAYFCASPPGVDYAPNEQFFGPGTRLTVL.

A remark on this clonotype: The germline gene is not matched at one end of the junction; a read error may be the cause. This chain connects TRBV7-7 to TRBJ2-1, with 8 bases that match TRBD1. The CDR3 extends over 15 amino acids. Looked up from germline, CDR1 is SSHAT and CDR2 is FNYEAQ (reference sequence). The CDR3 nucleotides read TGTGCTAGCAGCCCCGGGACAGGTGATGGAAATGAGCAGTTCTTC. It is translated as CASSPGTGDGNEQFF.

V is TRBV6-1 and J is TRBJ1-2; D not certain. This CDR3 is built from 15 residues. V lost 1 base and J lost 5, with 14 bases in between. Per the germline V gene, CDR1 is MNHNS and CDR2 is SASEGT. The DNA for the CDR3 is TGTGCCAGCAGTGAAGGGGAGGGCTCCATATATGGCTACACCTTC. It yields the protein CASSEGEGSIYGYTF.

This clonotype was seen a handful of times. The J gene is TRBJ2-1, the V gene TRBV7-9, with D perhaps TRBD1 (5 bases). Germline V gives CDR1 SEHNR, CDR2 FQNEAQ (reference sequence). Trimming cost V 1 base and J 5 bases, with 9 bases left between them. The CDR3 is 14 amino acids. This CDR3 is CASSLGLGDNEQFF. For the CDR3, the DNA is TGTGCCAGCAGCTTAGGCCTAGGGGACAATGAGCAGTTCTTC. Supplemented by reference TRBV7-9 and TRBJ2-1, the full variable domain reads DTGVSQNPRHKITKRGQNVTFRCDPISEHNRLYWYRQTLGQGPEFLTYFQNEAQLEKSRLLSDRFSAERPKGSFSTLEIQRTEQGDSAMYLCASSLGLGDNEQFFGPGTRLTVL.

This clonotype has a count of ten or more. The V gene is TRBV12-3 or TRBV12-4, the J gene TRBJ2-1; 7 positions match TRBD2. The CDR3 consists of 14 residues. J lost 4 bases, V lost 8 bases, and 8 bases had no gene match. The DNA for the CDR3 is TGTGCCAGCCGTGAGATCGGGGGGTACAATGAGCAGTTCTTC. This translates into CASREIGGYNEQFF.

This clonotype turned up a few times. CDR3 in DNA: TGTGCCAGCAGTTTGAGACAGGGGGGCTATGGCTACACCTTC. Translated: CASSLRQGGYGYTF. The J gene is TRBJ1-2, the V gene TRBV12-3 or TRBV12-4, with 9 bases matching TRBD1. V shed 3 bases and J 4 bases; nucleotides not matched to a gene: 3. This CDR3 is built from 14 residues.

This chain uses TRBV27 with TRBJ1-1; D uncertain. Trimming pared 8 bases from V and 7 bases from J, leaving 14 bases between. The CDR3 covers 12 residues. Germline V gives CDR1 MNHEY, CDR2 SMNVEV (reference sequence). The CDR3 spells CASSSDFSEAFF. CDR3 sequence (DNA): TGTGCCAGCTCTTCGGATTTTAGTGAAGCTTTCTTT.

This rearrangement joins TRBV20-1 to TRBJ2-7; D is perhaps TRBD1 (5 bases). V was shortened by 0 bases and J by 2 bases, with 11 bases between the two germline ends. Germline CDR1 DFQATT, CDR2 SNEGSKA (reference sequence). The CDR3 consists of 14 residues. This chain's CDR3 is CSARELTETYEQYF. As DNA, the CDR3 is TGCAGTGCTAGAGAGCTGACAGAGACCTACGAGCAGTACTTC.

This chain connects TRBV6-5 to TRBJ2-3; D is unclear. The CDR3 has 18 amino acids. Germline V CDR1 and CDR2: MNHEY, SVGAGI. Trimming took 4 bases from V and 1 from J, leaving 21 bases between them. CDR3 DNA sequence: TGTGCCAGCAGTTTCCAAGATAGTGGAGTAACCCGCACAGATACGCAGTATTTT. Its translation: CASSFQDSGVTRTDTQYF.

This clonotype was found many times. V and J are TRBV11-3 and TRBJ2-2; D might be TRBD1 (6 bases). The CDR3 sequence is 15 residues long. Deletions cut 4 bases from V and 1 base from J, with 10 bases between. Germline V gene sequence: CDR1 SGHNT, CDR2 YENEEA. The CDR3 bases are TGTGCCAGCAGCTCGCGGACAGTGAACACCGGGGAGCTGTTTTTT. It specifies CASSSRTVNTGELFF.

The chain combines TRBV15 with TRBJ2-1; D remains ambiguous. The germline CDR1 and CDR2 sequences are LNHNV and YYDKDF (reference sequence). V lost 0 bases and J 6 bases, leaving 6 bases between the germline ends. This CDR3 is 13 amino acids long. The CDR3 protein is CATSRDPSNEQFF. CDR3 nucleotide sequence: TGTGCCACCAGCAGAGATCCCAGCAATGAGCAGTTCTTC.

This clonotype was picked up a small number of times. The chain joins TRBV3-1 to TRBJ2-7; 8 bases fit TRBD2. The CDR3 has 14 amino acids. Germline-derived CDR1 and CDR2 are LGHDT and YNNKEL (reference sequence). Unmatched junction bases numbered 7, after V lost 6 bases and J lost 3 bases. In DNA, the CDR3 is TGTGCCAGCAGGCCTGCGGGGGGAGTCTACGAGCAGTACTTC. This sequence encodes CASRPAGGVYEQYF.